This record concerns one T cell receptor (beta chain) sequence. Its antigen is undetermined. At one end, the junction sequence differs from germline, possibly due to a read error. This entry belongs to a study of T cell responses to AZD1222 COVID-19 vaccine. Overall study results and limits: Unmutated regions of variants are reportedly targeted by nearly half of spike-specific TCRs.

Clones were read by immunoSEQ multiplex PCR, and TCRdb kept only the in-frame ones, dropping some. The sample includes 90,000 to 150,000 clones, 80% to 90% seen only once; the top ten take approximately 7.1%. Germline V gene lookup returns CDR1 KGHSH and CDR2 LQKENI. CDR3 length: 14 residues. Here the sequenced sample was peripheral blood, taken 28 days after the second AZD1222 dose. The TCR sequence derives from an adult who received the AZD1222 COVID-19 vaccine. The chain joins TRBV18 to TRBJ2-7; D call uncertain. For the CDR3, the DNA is TGTGCCAGCTCCCCACGGAGAAGCCCCTACGAGCAGTACTTC. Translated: CASSPRRSPYEQYF. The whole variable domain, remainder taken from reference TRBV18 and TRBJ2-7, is NAGVMQNPRHLVRRRGQEARLRCSPMKGHSHVYWYRQLPEEGLKFMVYLQKENIIDESGMPKERFSAEFPKEGPSILRIQQVVRGDSAAYFCASSPRRSPYEQYFGPGTRLTVT.